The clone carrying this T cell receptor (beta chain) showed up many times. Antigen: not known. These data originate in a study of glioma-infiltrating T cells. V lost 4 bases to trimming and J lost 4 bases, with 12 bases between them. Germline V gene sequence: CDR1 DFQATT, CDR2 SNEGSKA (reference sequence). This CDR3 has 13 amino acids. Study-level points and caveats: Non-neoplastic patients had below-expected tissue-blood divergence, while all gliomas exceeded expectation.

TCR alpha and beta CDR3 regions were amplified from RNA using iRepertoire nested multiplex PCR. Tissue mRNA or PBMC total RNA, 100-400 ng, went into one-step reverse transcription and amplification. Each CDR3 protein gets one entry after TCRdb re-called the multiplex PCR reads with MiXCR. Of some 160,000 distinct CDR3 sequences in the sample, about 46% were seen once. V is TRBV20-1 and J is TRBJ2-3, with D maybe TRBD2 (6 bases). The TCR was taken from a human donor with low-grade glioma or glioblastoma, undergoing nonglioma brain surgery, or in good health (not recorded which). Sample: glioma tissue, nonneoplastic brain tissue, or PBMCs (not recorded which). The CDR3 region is CSATPGVPDTQYF. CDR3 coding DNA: TGCAGTGCTACCCCGGGAGTTCCAGATACGCAGTATTTT.